What follows are 3 T cell receptor beta chains derived from one specimen sequenced in a study of T cells in Graves' hyperthyroidism and ophthalmopathy (dated by TCRdb to the late 2010s). Receptors were amplified or captured by multiplex PCR. Instrument used: Illumina HiSeq 2000. The TCR beta CDR3 regions were amplified from RNA transcripts. The TCR CDR3 was subjected to a first round of RT-PCR using the HTBI primer set and the Qiagen OneStep RT-PCR kit. TCRdb's own reprocessing of the public reads used fastp at Q25 and MiXCR and kept productive beta chains. Each CDR3 protein appears once, grouped with its most common genes and DNA. For this sample there are 350,000 or so distinct CDR3 sequences; 21% appear just once. Of the sample, around 45% is held by the ten largest clones. The source material was blood. The receptor source for this set is a woman aged 50 to 60 with Graves' hyperthyroidism.

This chain connects TRBV15 to TRBJ2-7; D ambiguous. The length of the CDR3 is 12 residues. Germline V lookup: CDR1 LNHNV, CDR2 YYDKDF (reference sequence). V was trimmed by 7 bases and J by 3 bases, leaving 10 bases between them. CDR3 region: CATNLPLYEQYF. In DNA form, the CDR3 reads TGTGCCACCAACCTCCCTCTCTACGAGCAGTACTTC.

This clonotype appeared a few times. The chain links TRBV7-9 to TRBJ2-7, with D perhaps TRBD1 (6 bases). The germline V gene encodes CDR1 SEHNR and CDR2 FQNEAQ (reference sequence). The V end was cut by 5 bases, the J end by 3 bases, with 14 bases between. This CDR3 spans 14 amino acids. CDR3 sequence: CASSPRDNYYEQYF. As DNA, the CDR3 is TGTGCCAGCAGCCCCCGGGACAACTACTACGAGCAGTACTTC.

This clonotype has at least ten counts. The DNA for the CDR3 is TGCAGTGCTAGATCTGGGACCAAAGGGGACGAGCAGTACTTC. Translation gives CSARSGTKGDEQYF. The chain couples TRBV20-1 to TRBJ2-7; either TRBD1 or TRBD2 may fit D (5 bases each). V was clipped by 2 bases and J by 5 bases, with 16 bases between them. The CDR3 is 14 amino acids. CDR1 is DFQATT, CDR2 SNEGSKA, per germline (reference sequence).